The entry below gives a single T cell receptor (beta chain) sequence along with its context. The antigen remains undetermined. Trimming removed 2 bases at V and 6 bases at J, with 12 bases between. Germline-derived CDR1 and CDR2 are SGHNT and YYREEE (reference sequence). The CDR3 sequence is 15 residues long. The sample originates from a study of identifying expanded T cells in peripheral blood. Findings and caveats of the study: Clone count variance between roughly 2-week samples rose with total template count. Technical replicates showed roughly 1.2 changed clones; two weeks around 15; four weeks 19.

During the collection period, no donor immune events like infections were recorded. Only in-frame clones appear in the TCRdb table, and some are missing; sequencing was by immunoSEQ multiplex PCR. The sample holds about 110,000 clones, roughly 90% seen once. This TCR derives from a person aged 18 to 75 in good health. The sequenced sample was blood. This rearrangement joins TRBV5-4 to TRBJ1-6; D is possibly TRBD1 (5 bases). CDR3 sequence (DNA): TGTGCCAGCAGCTTAGATGCAGGGCTTAATTCACCCCTCCACTTT. Translated: CASSLDAGLNSPLHF.